Listed here are 26 T cell receptor beta chains from one sample, sequenced in a study of cytomegalovirus exposure and HLA in healthy donors. The primer mix had 60 Vbeta and 13 Jbeta primers. Sequencing used immunoSEQ multiplex PCR; TCRdb keeps in-frame clones, though not all of them. The sample comprises some 190,000 clones, around four fifths of which are singletons, and more than 1.5% rests with the top ten. The source material was PBMCs. The receptor set was obtained from a man between 40 and 49 years old in good health and CMV-seropositive.

The V and J genes are TRBV2 and TRBJ2-7; TRBD1 is a possible D gene (6 bases). There are 11 residues in the CDR3. Looked up from germline, CDR1 is SNHLY and CDR2 is FYNNEI. Trimming took off 11 bases at V and 3 bases at J, with 11 bases between the two ends. The CDR3 sequence is CAPQGSYEQYF. DNA of the CDR3: TGTGCCCCCCAGGGGAGCTACGAGCAGTACTTC. The full variable domain, its missing parts supplied by reference TRBV2 and TRBJ2-7, is EPEVTQTPSHQVTQMGQEVILRCVPISNHLYFYWYRQILGQKVEFLVSFYNNEISEKSEIFDDQFSVERPDGSNFTLKIRSTKLEDSAMYFCAPQGSYEQYFGPGTRLTVT.

The table lists this clone with a count of one. This chain connects TRBV2 to TRBJ2-7, with a tentative D call TRBD1 (5 bases). This CDR3 is built from 13 residues. Germline CDR1 reads SNHLY; CDR2 reads FYNNEI. Trimming took 6 bases from V and 0 from J, leaving 9 bases between them. The CDR3 reads CASSKGSSYEQYF. Written as DNA, the CDR3 is TGTGCCAGCAGCAAGGGGTCCTCCTACGAGCAGTACTTC.

This clone was seen only a few times. The chain is built from TRBV6-1 and TRBJ2-2, with 11 bases lining up with TRBD2. This CDR3 is built from 16 residues. Germline V gene data show CDR1 as MNHNS and CDR2 as SASEGT. V shed 3 bases, J shed 6 bases, and the junction held 6 bases outside the gene matches. The chain's CDR3 is CASSDLSGRGAGELFF. Here the CDR3 DNA reads TGTGCCAGCAGTGACCTTAGCGGGAGGGGGGCCGGGGAGCTGTTTTTT.

The chain couples TRBV2 to TRBJ1-4, with 7 bases fitting TRBD1. V trimming: 7 bases; J trimming: 7 bases; junction bases outside the gene matches: 9. Looked up from germline, CDR1 is SNHLY and CDR2 is FYNNEI. The CDR3 spans 14 residues. DNA of the CDR3: TGTGCCAGCAAGTTTCGACAGGGTGGTGAAAAACTGTTTTTT. Protein sequence: CASKFRQGGEKLFF. Complete variable domain (other parts from reference TRBV2 and TRBJ1-4): EPEVTQTPSHQVTQMGQEVILRCVPISNHLYFYWYRQILGQKVEFLVSFYNNEISEKSEIFDDQFSVERPDGSNFTLKIRSTKLEDSAMYFCASKFRQGGEKLFFGSGTQLSVL.

V is TRBV5-1 and J is TRBJ1-2; D remains ambiguous. CDR3 length equals 13 residues. V gave up 4 bases and J gave up 1 base, with 8 bases separating them. CDR1 and CDR2 from the germline V gene are SGHRS and YFSETQ. The DNA of the CDR3 is TGCGCCAGCAGCCCCACAGATAACTATGGCTACACCTTC. Translated: CASSPTDNYGYTF.

The chain carries TRBV9 and TRBJ2-7; TRBD1 agrees at 8 bases. V dropped 4 bases and J dropped 6; count of bases not matched to a gene: 9. The CDR3 sequence is 14 residues long. CDR1 and CDR2 (germline): SGDLS, YYNGEE. The CDR3 here is CASSFDRGFSEQYF. The CDR3 region has the DNA TGTGCCAGCAGCTTCGACAGGGGTTTTTCCGAGCAGTACTTC.

This clone was detected only a few times. The chain combines TRBV28 with TRBJ2-7; TRBD1 matches 7 bases. Germline CDR1 and CDR2: MDHEN and SYDVKM. Losses at the gene ends were 6 bases for V and 3 bases for J; bases not matched to a gene: 2. CDR3 length: 12 amino acids. The CDR3 reads CASRNRGYEQYF. As DNA, the CDR3 is TGTGCCAGCAGAAACAGGGGCTACGAGCAGTACTTC.

The V and J genes are TRBV9 and TRBJ2-1; 9 nucleotides align to TRBD2. In germline, CDR1 is SGDLS, CDR2 YYNGEE. Trimming took 1 base from V and 5 from J; bases not matched to a gene: 13. The CDR3 totals 18 residues. The chain's CDR3 is CASSVRSSRAGGDNEQFF. The DNA for the CDR3 is TGTGCCAGCAGCGTAAGGTCGTCGAGGGCGGGAGGGGACAATGAGCAGTTCTTC.

This clone was counted a single time. The rearrangement uses TRBV28 and TRBJ2-7, with 8 bases identical to TRBD1. J was trimmed by 2 bases and V by 4 bases; bases with no gene match: 7. The CDR3 has 15 amino acids. CDR1 MDHEN and CDR2 SYDVKM come from the germline V gene. In DNA form, the CDR3 reads TGTGCCAGCAGTTCGACAGGGGAGAGGACCTACGAGCAGTACTTC. As protein: CASSSTGERTYEQYF. Together with reference TRBV28 and TRBJ2-7, the CDR3 gives the full variable domain: DVKVTQSSRYLVKRTGEKVFLECVQDMDHENMFWYRQDPGLGLRLIYFSYDVKMKEKGDIPEGYSVSREKKERFSLILESASTNQTSMYLCASSSTGERTYEQYFGPGTRLTVT.

This clone was detected once. The chain couples TRBV13 to TRBJ1-4, with D unresolved. The germline CDR1 and CDR2 sequences are PRHDT and FYEKMQ (reference sequence). V was trimmed by 4 bases and J by 14 bases, leaving 20 bases between them. CDR3 length equals 14 residues. The CDR3 protein is CASSSLGDPGGLFF. The CDR3 bases are TGTGCCAGCAGCTCATTGGGAGACCCAGGAGGCCTGTTTTTT. Full variable domain (outside the CDR3, taken from reference TRBV13 and TRBJ1-4): AAGVIQSPRHLIKEKRETATLKCYPIPRHDTVYWYQQGPGQDPQFLISFYEKMQSDKGSIPDRFSAQQFSDYHSELNMSSLELGDSALYFCASSSLGDPGGLFFGSGTQLSVL.

This chain connects TRBV9 to TRBJ1-2, with 12 bases fitting TRBD1. V dropped 7 bases and J dropped 4; count of bases not matched to a gene: 2. Germline-derived CDR1 and CDR2 are SGDLS and YYNGEE. The CDR3 loop spans 13 amino acids. This CDR3 reads CASGTGGSYGYTF. The CDR3 DNA reads TGTGCCAGCGGGACAGGGGGCAGCTATGGCTACACCTTC.

The gene calls are TRBV28 and TRBJ1-2; D is perhaps TRBD1 (5 bases). Trimming removed 2 bases from V and 5 bases from J, with 12 bases in between. The CDR3 loop spans 14 amino acids. Germline V lookup: CDR1 MDHEN, CDR2 SYDVKM. This chain's CDR3 is CASSLQGDFYGYTF. CDR3 bases: TGTGCCAGCAGTTTACAGGGCGACTTTTATGGCTACACCTTC.

This clone was recorded a few times. This rearrangement joins TRBV7-2 to TRBJ2-2; 7 positions match TRBD1. The CDR3 extends over 13 amino acids. V gave up 5 bases and J gave up 4 bases; unmatched junction bases: 1. Germline CDR1 SGHTA, CDR2 FQGNSA. CDR3: CASSPGGTGELFF. As DNA, the CDR3 is TGTGCCAGCAGCCCAGGGGGCACCGGGGAGCTGTTTTTT.

V usage is TRBV5-1 and J usage is TRBJ2-7; tentative D call: TRBD2 (5 bases). Trimming pared 5 bases from V and 7 bases from J, leaving 10 bases between. Per germline, CDR1 SGHRS and CDR2 YFSETQ. The CDR3 contains 11 residues. For the CDR3, the DNA is TGCGCCAGCAGAGCGGAGTTTGAGCAGTACTTC. This translates into CASRAEFEQYF.

There are a few counts of this clone. This chain links TRBV19 with TRBJ2-7, with 9 positions matching TRBD1. Per the germline V gene, CDR1 is LNHDA and CDR2 is SQIVND (reference sequence). V trimming: 6 bases; J trimming: 2 bases; junction bases outside the gene matches: 8. The CDR3 has 15 residues. CDR3 sequence reads: CASSPGQGATYEQYF. The CDR3 DNA sequence: TGTGCCAGTAGCCCGGGACAGGGCGCTACCTACGAGCAGTACTTC. The whole variable domain, remainder taken from reference TRBV19 and TRBJ2-7, is DGGITQSPKYLFRKEGQNVTLSCEQNLNHDAMYWYRQDPGQGLRLIYYSQIVNDFQKGDIAEGYSVSREKKESFPLTVTSAQKNPTAFYLCASSPGQGATYEQYFGPGTRLTVT.

V gene TRBV11-3 combines with J gene TRBJ2-6; weak D call: TRBD2 (5 bases). Looked up from germline, CDR1 is SGHNT and CDR2 is YENEEA. The CDR3 totals 15 residues. V dropped 5 bases and J dropped 2 bases, with 10 bases sitting between them. CDR3 sequence: CASSLGLPGANVLTF. The CDR3 region has the DNA TGTGCCAGCAGCCTTGGACTGCCTGGGGCCAACGTCCTGACTTTC.

This chain uses TRBV6-1 with TRBJ1-2; D possibly corresponds to TRBD1 (5 bases). The CDR3 is made up of 15 amino acids. Germline V gene data show CDR1 as MNHNS and CDR2 as SASEGT. Trimming left V 2 bases short and J 0 bases short, with 10 bases between. The CDR3 coding sequence is TGTGCCAGCAGTGAACGACAGTACCCTAACTATGGCTACACCTTC. This encodes CASSERQYPNYGYTF.

The chain couples TRBV6-6 to TRBJ2-7; 8 bases line up with TRBD1. This CDR3 comprises 14 residues. Looked up from germline, CDR1 is MNHNY and CDR2 is SVGAGI (reference sequence). The V and J ends lost 4 bases and 2 bases, in that order; junction bases with no gene match: 4. Written as DNA, the CDR3 is TGTGCCAGCAGTTTGCAGGGGGCGGCCTACGAGCAGTACTTC. This translates into CASSLQGAAYEQYF.

The chain links TRBV25-1 to TRBJ1-3, with D unclear. This CDR3 region has 14 residues. CDR1 is MGHDK, CDR2 SYGVNS, per germline. V gave up 6 bases and J gave up 4 bases, with 13 bases separating them. In DNA, the CDR3 is TGTGCCAGCAGGAAGGCCGGGGAGGGAAACACCATATATTTT. Residues: CASRKAGEGNTIYF.

The chain links TRBV9 to TRBJ2-7; D is perhaps TRBD2 (6 bases). Trimming removed 5 bases from V and 1 base from J, with 16 bases in between. The length of the CDR3 is 15 residues. CDR1 and CDR2 from the germline V gene are SGDLS and YYNGEE. As DNA, the CDR3 is TGTGCCAGCAGTGCCCTACCGGGAGAATCCTACGAGCAGTACTTC. This encodes CASSALPGESYEQYF.

This clone was counted a few times. V gene TRBV6-5 combines with J gene TRBJ2-5, with 10 bases matching TRBD1. The CDR3 runs to 15 residues. Germline CDR1 reads MNHEY; CDR2 reads SVGAGI. Trimming removed 7 bases from V and 5 bases from J; junction bases left unmatched: 10. The CDR3 spells CASTRQGARGETQYF. DNA for the CDR3: TGTGCCAGCACCCGACAGGGGGCGCGGGGGGAGACCCAGTACTTC.

V is TRBV28 and J is TRBJ2-1; 7 bases are a match to TRBD2. V lost 4 bases and J lost 4; bases outside the gene matches: 16. This CDR3 is 18 amino acids long. The germline CDR1 and CDR2 sequences are MDHEN and SYDVKM. CDR3 sequence (DNA): TGTGCCAGCAGTTCCACGGGTTTGGCTAGCGGTATTTACAATGAGCAGTTCTTC. As protein: CASSSTGLASGIYNEQFF.

CDR3 amino acids: CASSLGGVTGELFF. The DNA for the CDR3 is TGTGCCAGCAGCTTAGGGGGGGTTACCGGGGAGCTGTTTTTT. The V gene is TRBV11-3, the J gene TRBJ2-2, with a possible D match to TRBD2 (6 bases). Germline V gives CDR1 SGHNT, CDR2 YENEEA. V shed 1 base and J shed 5 bases, with 8 bases lying between them. The CDR3 loop spans 14 amino acids.

Here the CDR3 reads CASSKMPTGYYGYTF. For the CDR3, the DNA is TGTGCCAGCAGTAAAATGCCGACAGGGTATTATGGCTACACCTTC. This chain links TRBV6-1 with TRBJ1-2, with TRBD1 matching over 7 bases. Germline CDR1 reads MNHNS; CDR2 reads SASEGT. CDR3 length: 15 residues. With V trimmed by 5 bases and J by 5 bases, 11 bases remained unmatched.

This clone has more than one count but fewer than ten. The rearrangement joins TRBV6-5 to TRBJ2-7, with D possibly matching TRBD1 (6 bases). CDR1 and CDR2 from the germline V gene are MNHEY and SVGAGI. CDR3 length equals 13 residues. V lost 5 bases to trimming and J lost 2 bases, with 10 bases between them. The CDR3 protein is CASSPQGTYEQYF. The DNA for the CDR3 is TGTGCCAGCAGTCCACAGGGTACCTACGAGCAGTACTTC.

The chain recombines TRBV5-1 with TRBJ2-1; possible D gene TRBD1, 6 bases. This CDR3 is 14 amino acids long. The ends were cut back, 0 bases at V and 9 bases at J, with 13 bases in the middle. Looked up from germline, CDR1 is SGHRS and CDR2 is YFSETQ. CDR3 region: CASSLDRVEGEQFF. The CDR3 DNA reads TGCGCCAGCAGCTTGGACAGGGTGGAAGGTGAGCAGTTCTTC.